One and the same sample provided the 21 T cell receptor beta chains below, sequenced in a study of vaccination and CD4 T cells after COVID-19. Sequence data for DNA of cultured CD4+ T cells were generated by the Oncomine TCR Beta short-read assay. Each CDR3 protein is one row after TCRdb ran MiXCR on the PCR reads. This repertoire shows roughly 13,000 distinct CDR3 sequences, approximately 60% found once; its top ten account for less than 20%. The treatment here: approximately 10-day PBMC culture with coronavirus spike peptide pools or control peptides (ViraFEST assay). Their antigens remain unidentified. Sequenced material: CD4+ T cells from blood, cultured in vitro. These receptors were taken from a human donor who had recovered from COVID-19.

The chain has TRBV27 and TRBJ2-2; D is uncertain. From germline, CDR1 is MNHEY and CDR2 SMNVEV (reference sequence). The CDR3 covers 17 residues. V lost 2 bases to trimming and J lost 1 base, with 14 bases between them. Here the CDR3 reads CASSLGVWKGNTGELFF. The DNA of the CDR3 is TGTGCCAGCAGTTTAGGTGTCTGGAAGGGGAACACCGGGGAGCTGTTTTTT.

This clonotype was seen more than once but under ten times. This chain links TRBV28 with TRBJ2-7; TRBD2 might be the D (6 bases). Germline lookup yields CDR1 MDHEN and CDR2 SYDVKM. The CDR3 loop spans 14 amino acids. The V end lost 4 bases, the J end lost 2 bases, and 12 bases lay between the germline ends. This chain's CDR3 is CASSSTRPPYEQYF. The CDR3 DNA sequence: TGTGCCAGCAGTTCGACTAGGCCTCCCTACGAGCAGTACTTC.

The chain couples TRBV20-1 to TRBJ2-1, with D possibly TRBD1 on 6 matching bases. Germline V gives CDR1 DFQATT, CDR2 SNEGSKA (reference sequence). This CDR3 spans 14 amino acids. V lost 0 bases, J lost 2 bases, and 8 bases lay in between. The CDR3 sequence: CSARDRQAYNEQFF. In DNA, the CDR3 is TGCAGTGCTAGAGACAGACAGGCCTACAATGAGCAGTTCTTC.

The rearrangement uses TRBV10-3 and TRBJ2-5; 8 nucleotides match TRBD1. This CDR3 is built from 14 residues. Losses at the gene ends were 2 bases for V and 5 bases for J; bases not matched to a gene: 4. Germline CDR1 reads ENHRY; CDR2 reads SYGVKD. The CDR3 here is CAISEDRGRETQYF. Written as DNA, the CDR3 is TGTGCCATCAGTGAGGACAGGGGACGTGAGACCCAGTACTTC.

The chain is built from TRBV10-3 and TRBJ1-1; D may be TRBD1 (5 bases). The CDR3 loop spans 15 amino acids. V was clipped by 1 base and J by 5 bases, with 14 bases between them. The germline gives CDR1 ENHRY, CDR2 SYGVKD. This CDR3 is CAISEYPGRRTEAFF. The CDR3 DNA reads TGTGCCATCAGTGAGTACCCAGGGAGAAGGACTGAAGCTTTCTTT.

The chain joins TRBV25-1 to TRBJ1-2, with D maybe TRBD1 (5 bases). CDR1 is MGHDK and CDR2 is SYGVNS in the germline V gene. V lost 7 bases and J lost 2, with 14 bases in between. The CDR3 length is 14 residues. In DNA form, the CDR3 reads TGTGCCAGCACCCCTGCCGGGGGGAACTATGGCTACACCTTC. Protein sequence: CASTPAGGNYGYTF.

In its sample, this clonotype was seen once. The chain employs TRBV30 and TRBJ1-2; 10 bases are shared with TRBD1. The junction had 5 bases not matched to a gene; V was cut back by 2 bases and J by 2 bases. From germline, CDR1 is GTSNPN and CDR2 SVGIG (reference sequence). The CDR3 extends over 15 amino acids. DNA for the CDR3: TGTGCCTGGAGTCTTCCGACAGGGGGCAACTATGGCTACACCTTC. Translating gives CAWSLPTGGNYGYTF.

V is TRBV30 and J is TRBJ2-1; D uncertain. The CDR3 loop spans 13 amino acids. V shed 4 bases and J shed 4 bases, with 11 bases lying between them. The V gene's germline CDR1 is GTSNPN and CDR2 SVGIG (reference sequence). CDR3 region: CAWTRSSYNEQFF. CDR3 nucleotides: TGTGCCTGGACCAGGTCTTCTTACAATGAGCAGTTCTTC.

This chain uses TRBV19 with TRBJ1-5; TRBD1 matches at 8 bases. With 6 bases clipped from V and 2 bases from J, the junction kept 9 bases outside the gene matches. The germline gives CDR1 LNHDA, CDR2 SQIVND (reference sequence). The CDR3 loop spans 16 amino acids. The CDR3 bases are TGTGCCAGTAGCCCCCAGGGGGCGCCGGGCAATCAGCCCCAGCATTTT. Its protein product is CASSPQGAPGNQPQHF.

This sequence joins TRBV7-7 and TRBJ2-5; 7 bases map to TRBD1. V lost 2 bases, J lost 5 bases, and 5 bases stayed unmatched. The CDR3 spans 14 residues. CDR1 SSHAT and CDR2 FNYEAQ come from the germline V gene (reference sequence). The CDR3 nucleotides read TGTGCCAGCAGCTTACTAGGGGGCTGGGAGACCCAGTACTTC. Translation gives CASSLLGGWETQYF.

CDR3 protein: CASSAEGGGTEAFF. The CDR3 bases are TGTGCCAGCAGTGCCGAGGGGGGTGGCACTGAAGCTTTCTTT. This rearrangement joins TRBV6-1 to TRBJ1-1, with D possibly TRBD1 on 6 matching bases. The CDR3 consists of 14 residues. Trimming pared 4 bases from V and 4 bases from J, leaving 13 bases between. The germline gives CDR1 MNHNS, CDR2 SASEGT.

The chain employs TRBV10-3 and TRBJ1-2, with unresolved D. The CDR3 totals 13 residues. CDR1 and CDR2 from the germline V gene are ENHRY and SYGVKD. The V gene lost 5 bases and the J gene lost 2 bases, with 9 bases spanning the gap. The CDR3 sequence: CAISPDPNYGYTF. In DNA form, the CDR3 reads TGTGCCATCAGTCCGGACCCGAACTATGGCTACACCTTC.

Only a few counts were recorded for this clonotype. The rearrangement links TRBV24-1 to TRBJ1-5; D remains ambiguous. CDR1 is KGHDR and CDR2 is SFDVKD in the germline V gene. V lost 8 bases and J lost 8, with 9 bases in between. The CDR3 totals 11 residues. CDR3 nucleotide sequence: TGTGCCACCATAAACCCCGAGCCCCAGCATTTT. It yields the protein CATINPEPQHF.

This chain joins TRBV5-1 and TRBJ2-5; 8 bases align to TRBD1. The CDR3 loop spans 14 amino acids. The ends lost 4 bases at V and 5 bases at J; junction bases unmatched: 7. From germline, CDR1 is SGHRS and CDR2 YFSETQ. DNA of the CDR3: TGCGCCAGCAGCACCGGACAGGGCCGGGAGACCCAGTACTTC. Its protein is CASSTGQGRETQYF.

The rearrangement joins TRBV7-6 to TRBJ2-2; 7 positions agree with TRBD1. CDR1 and CDR2 (germline): SGHVS, FNYEAQ. The CDR3 loop spans 13 amino acids. V lost 6 bases to trimming and J lost 5 bases; unmatched junction nucleotides: 3. The CDR3, as DNA: TGTGCCAGCAGACAGGGGAAAACCGGGGAGCTGTTTTTT. Translated, it gives CASRQGKTGELFF.

This clonotype has more than one count but fewer than ten. This chain uses TRBV20-1 with TRBJ2-5; perhaps TRBD2 as D (5 bases). CDR1 is DFQATT and CDR2 is SNEGSKA in the germline V gene (reference sequence). This CDR3 is 14 amino acids long. V lost 5 bases and J 5 bases, leaving 18 bases between the germline ends. Written as DNA, the CDR3 is TGCAGTGCTTTCTCCGGGAACGCGGGCGAGACCCAGTACTTC. It translates to CSAFSGNAGETQYF.

The gene calls are TRBV7-9 and TRBJ2-3; D call uncertain. This CDR3 is 15 amino acids long. V lost 2 bases and J 7 bases, leaving 16 bases between the germline ends. The germline gives CDR1 SEHNR, CDR2 FQNEAQ (reference sequence). CDR3 DNA: TGTGCCAGCAGCTTATTTCCGAAGAGCTTGAATACGCAGTATTTT. Translation gives CASSLFPKSLNTQYF.

The V call is TRBV11-2, the J call TRBJ1-1; TRBD1 is a possible D gene (6 bases). The CDR3 is 15 residues long. The V end was cut by 5 bases, the J end by 2 bases, with 15 bases between. CDR1 is SGHAT, CDR2 FQNNGV, per germline. The CDR3 here is CASSVDRNRNTEAFF. The CDR3 DNA reads as TGTGCCAGCAGCGTCGACAGGAATCGAAACACTGAAGCTTTCTTT.

The chain joins TRBV7-2 to TRBJ2-7, with 8 bases matching TRBD2. With 0 bases clipped from V and 7 bases from J, the junction kept 8 bases outside the gene matches. The CDR3 has 15 residues. Looked up from germline, CDR1 is SGHTA and CDR2 is FQGNSA. In DNA, the CDR3 is TGTGCCAGCAGCTTAGCTCCGGGGGGGATGGGGGAGCAGTACTTC. It translates to CASSLAPGGMGEQYF.

This clonotype showed up just a few times. The CDR3 DNA is TGTGCCACCAGTGGGGACAGCTTGAATAATTCACCCCTCCACTTT. This encodes CATSGDSLNNSPLHF. The chain combines TRBV24-1 with TRBJ1-6; TRBD1 matches at 7 bases. The ends lost 5 bases at V and 5 bases at J; junction bases unmatched: 5. The germline V gene encodes CDR1 KGHDR and CDR2 SFDVKD. This CDR3 has 15 residues.

J is TRBJ2-1 and V is TRBV20-1, with TRBD1 matching over 12 bases. CDR1 is DFQATT and CDR2 is SNEGSKA in the germline V gene (reference sequence). This CDR3 is 15 amino acids long. The V and J ends lost 0 bases and 10 bases, in that order; junction bases with no gene match: 7. The CDR3 loop is CSARDPGQGAREQFF. For the CDR3, the DNA is TGCAGTGCTAGAGACCCGGGACAGGGGGCACGCGAGCAGTTCTTC.